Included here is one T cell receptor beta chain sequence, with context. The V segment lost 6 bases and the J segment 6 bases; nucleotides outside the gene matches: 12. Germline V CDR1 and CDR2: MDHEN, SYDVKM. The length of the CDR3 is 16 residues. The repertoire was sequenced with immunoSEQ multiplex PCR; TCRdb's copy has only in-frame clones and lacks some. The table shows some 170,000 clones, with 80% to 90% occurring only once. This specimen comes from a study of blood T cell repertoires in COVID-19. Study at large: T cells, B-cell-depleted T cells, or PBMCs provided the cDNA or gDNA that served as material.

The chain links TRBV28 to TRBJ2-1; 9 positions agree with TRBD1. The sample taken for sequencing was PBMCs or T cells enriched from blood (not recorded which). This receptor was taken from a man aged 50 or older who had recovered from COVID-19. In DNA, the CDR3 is TGTGCCAGCAGACCTCTACAGGGGGCGCGTTTCAATGAGCAGTTCTTC. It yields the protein CASRPLQGARFNEQFF.